Each of the 12 T cell receptor beta chains below was sequenced from the same sample in a study of blood T cell repertoires in COVID-19. Measured with immunoSEQ multiplex PCR; TCRdb has only the in-frame clones, and not every one. The top ten clones hold roughly 8.1% of a sample with over 150,000 clones, around four fifths of them seen once. Input material: peripheral blood. These receptor sequences come from a woman aged 80 or older with COVID-19, enrolled during active disease.

The rearrangement links TRBV7-3 to TRBJ2-3, with D perhaps matching TRBD2 (6 bases). The ends were cut back, 4 bases at V and 2 bases at J, with 13 bases in the middle. The CDR3 consists of 15 residues. Germline CDR1 SGHTA, CDR2 FQGTGA. In nucleotides, the CDR3 is TGTGCCAGCAGCTATGGGGACTTAGCCACAGATACGCAGTATTTT. Amino acid sequence: CASSYGDLATDTQYF.

This CDR3 is CASSQVVGGGAGELFF. CDR3 DNA: TGCGCCAGCAGCCAAGTCGTGGGAGGTGGGGCCGGGGAGCTGTTTTTT. The chain is built from TRBV4-1 and TRBJ2-2; a possible D gene is TRBD2 (6 bases). The CDR3 has 16 amino acids. Germline CDR1 is MGHRA and CDR2 is YSYEKL. V was shortened by 1 base and J by 6 bases, with 15 bases between the two germline ends.

This chain connects TRBV12-3 or TRBV12-4 to TRBJ2-7; D gene uncertain. The CDR3 consists of 13 residues. Trimming stripped 2 bases from V and 0 bases from J, with 5 bases between. The CDR3 loop is CASSLRVSYEQYF. The CDR3 coding sequence is TGTGCCAGCAGTTTACGGGTCTCCTACGAGCAGTACTTC.

V and J are TRBV6-5 and TRBJ1-5; no clear D. There are 15 residues in the CDR3. V lost 3 bases and J lost 0, with 9 bases in between. Germline loops: CDR1 MNHEY, CDR2 SVGAGI. The CDR3: CASSYSGSSNQPQHF. CDR3 sequence (DNA): TGTGCCAGCAGTTATTCGGGGTCTAGCAATCAGCCCCAGCATTTT.

The gene calls are TRBV3-1 (or the pseudogene TRBV3-2) and TRBJ1-5; 7 bases match TRBD1. With V trimmed by 4 bases and J by 5 bases, 2 bases remained unmatched. Germline V gene lookup returns CDR1 LGHDT and CDR2 YNNKEL (reference sequence). The CDR3 runs to 13 residues. CDR3 sequence reads: CASSRDRDQPQHF. The CDR3 coding sequence is TGTGCCAGCAGCCGCGACAGGGATCAGCCCCAGCATTTT.

There are a few counts of this clone. The chain combines TRBV7-6 with TRBJ2-2; perhaps TRBD2 as D (6 bases). CDR1 SGHVS and CDR2 FNYEAQ come from the germline V gene. V was clipped by 1 base and J by 3 bases, with 6 bases between them. The CDR3 totals 14 residues. For the CDR3, the DNA is TGTGCCAGCAGCTTAGGGGACTACACCGGGGAGCTGTTTTTT. It yields the protein CASSLGDYTGELFF.

V is TRBV11-2 and J is TRBJ2-7; TRBD1 agrees at 8 bases. The trim removed 2 bases at V and 4 bases at J, leaving 10 bases unmatched. CDR1 and CDR2 (germline): SGHAT, FQNNGV. The CDR3 covers 16 residues. The CDR3 loop reads CASSLTRAGGQYEQYF. In nucleotides, the CDR3 is TGTGCCAGCAGCTTAACCCGGGCAGGGGGCCAATACGAGCAGTACTTC. The full variable domain, rest sourced from reference TRBV11-2 and TRBJ2-7, is EAGVAQSPRYKIIEKRQSVAFWCNPISGHATLYWYQQILGQGPKLLIQFQNNGVVDDSQLPKDRFSAERLKGVDSTLKIQPAKLEDSAVYLCASSLTRAGGQYEQYFGPGTRLTVT.

The CDR3 protein is CASSQGPSAYYEQYF. In DNA form, the CDR3 reads TGTGCCAGCAGTCAAGGGCCTAGCGCGTACTACGAGCAGTACTTC. The chain uses TRBV7-3 and TRBJ2-7, with D maybe TRBD2 (6 bases). The ends were cut back, 6 bases at V and 3 bases at J, with 18 bases in the middle. The CDR3 is made up of 15 amino acids. CDR1 and CDR2 (germline): SGHTA, FQGTGA.

The chain couples TRBV5-1 to TRBJ2-2, with 14 bases aligning to TRBD2. The CDR3 totals 19 residues. J gave up 0 bases and V 2 bases, and 6 bases lay outside the gene matches. From germline, CDR1 is SGHRS and CDR2 YFSETQ. This CDR3 is CASSFPGLAGVSNTGELFF. CDR3 bases: TGCGCCAGCAGCTTTCCGGGACTAGCGGGAGTTTCGAACACCGGGGAGCTGTTTTTT. Filled out from reference TRBV5-1 and TRBJ2-2, the complete variable domain reads KAGVTQTPRYLIKTRGQQVTLSCSPISGHRSVSWYQQTPGQGLQFLFEYFSETQRNKGNFPGRFSGRQFSNSRSEMNVSTLELGDSALYLCASSFPGLAGVSNTGELFFGEGSRLTVL.

This clone was seen once. J is TRBJ1-2 and V is TRBV3-1 (or the pseudogene TRBV3-2); D not certain. The CDR3 is made up of 14 amino acids. CDR1 LGHDT and CDR2 YNNKEL come from the germline V gene (reference sequence). The V end lost 1 base, the J end lost 3 bases, and 9 bases lay between the germline ends. This chain's CDR3 is CASSQVPVYYGYTF. In DNA, the CDR3 is TGTGCCAGCAGCCAAGTCCCCGTTTACTATGGCTACACCTTC.

The chain links TRBV12-3 or TRBV12-4 to TRBJ1-2; no firm D call. This CDR3 spans 13 amino acids. The ends were cut back, 2 bases at V and 6 bases at J, with 10 bases in the middle. CDR3 residues: CASSLLRVDGYTF. The CDR3, as DNA: TGTGCCAGCAGTTTATTGAGGGTGGATGGCTACACCTTC.

The chain recombines TRBV18 with TRBJ1-2, with D perhaps matching TRBD1 (5 bases). The germline CDR1 and CDR2 sequences are KGHSH and LQKENI. There are 13 residues in the CDR3. Deletions cut 5 bases from V and 0 bases from J, with 7 bases between. For the CDR3, the DNA is TGTGCCAGCTCAACAGGTTCTAACTATGGCTACACCTTC. Translation: CASSTGSNYGYTF.